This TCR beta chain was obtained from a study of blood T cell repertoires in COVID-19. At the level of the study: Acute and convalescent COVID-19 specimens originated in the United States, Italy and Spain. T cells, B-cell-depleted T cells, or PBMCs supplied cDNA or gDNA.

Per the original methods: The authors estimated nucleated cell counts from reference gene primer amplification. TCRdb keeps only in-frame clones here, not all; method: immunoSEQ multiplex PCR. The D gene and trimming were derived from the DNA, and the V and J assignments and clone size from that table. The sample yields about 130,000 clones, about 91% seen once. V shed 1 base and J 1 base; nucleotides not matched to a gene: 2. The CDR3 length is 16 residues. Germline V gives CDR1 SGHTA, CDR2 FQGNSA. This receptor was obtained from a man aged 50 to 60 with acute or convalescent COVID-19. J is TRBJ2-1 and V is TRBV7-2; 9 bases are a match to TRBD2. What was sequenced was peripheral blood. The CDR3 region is CASSLESGGSYNEQFF. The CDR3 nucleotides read TGTGCCAGCAGCTTAGAAAGCGGGGGGTCCTACAATGAGCAGTTCTTC.